Listed below are T cell receptor beta chains from one sample, sequenced in a study of neoadjuvant anti-PD-1 for oral cavity cancer. Clones were read by immunoSEQ multiplex PCR, and TCRdb kept only the in-frame ones, dropping some. The sample consists of 72,000 or so clones, roughly nine tenths of them appearing once. The input for sequencing was PBMCs, taken after nivolumab (anti-PD-1) treatment. The receptors come from a person between 40 and 79 years old with oral cavity squamous cell carcinoma. Each CDR3 is given without its conserved first and last residue. Fields, in order: CDR3 length, V gene, CDR3 protein.

11 | TRBV19 | ASSIEWYTEAF
10 | TRBV13 | ASSLGYTEAF
14 | TRBV7-3 | ASSSTASGRNNEQF
12 | TRBV7-9 | ASSFLGEREKLF
15 | TRBV5-3 | ARSPPVCLANTGELF
16 | TRBV6-1 | ASSELGIQTLSTDTQY
14 | TRBV6-1 | ASSEMRGSPTDTQY
10 | TRBV30 | AWSSSGDEQF
10 | TRBV7-9 | ASSSTRGEQY
13 | TRBV11-2 | ASTAGETWGGEQY